The present TCR beta chain was sequenced within a study of post-analysis software for immune sequencing data. For the study at large: In terms of disease course, relapsing-remitting, secondary progressive and progressive-relapsing multiple sclerosis were included.

The CDR3 loop spans 15 amino acids. The V gene's germline CDR1 is ENHRY and CDR2 SYGVKD. Trimming left V 0 bases short and J 10 bases short, with 19 bases between. Findings of the study overall: Higher frequency in patients than in controls was seen for roughly five TRBV segments, with TRBV5-6, TRBV5-1 and TRBV20-1 among them. Patients with multiple sclerosis recorded significantly lower normalized Chao1 diversity than controls, the study found. Batch-matched samples strongly co-clustered by F measure.

Libraries were made from TCR beta cDNA, and they carried unique molecular identifiers. Hundreds of thousands of cDNA molecules came from around 1 to 9.1 million T cells. MiXCR, applied by TCRdb to the PCR reads, yields one record per CDR3 protein. The table includes about 430,000 distinct CDR3 sequences, approximately 42% detected once. Turning to this clonotype: Its specificity is not known.

The chain carries TRBV10-3 and TRBJ2-7; TRBD2 is a possible D gene (6 bases). Material for sequencing was blood. The TCR originated in a girl aged 2-10 years with multiple sclerosis. The CDR3 loop is CAISESGLEVSAQYF. The CDR3 DNA sequence: TGTGCCATCAGTGAGTCGGGACTGGAGGTCTCCGCCCAGTACTTC.